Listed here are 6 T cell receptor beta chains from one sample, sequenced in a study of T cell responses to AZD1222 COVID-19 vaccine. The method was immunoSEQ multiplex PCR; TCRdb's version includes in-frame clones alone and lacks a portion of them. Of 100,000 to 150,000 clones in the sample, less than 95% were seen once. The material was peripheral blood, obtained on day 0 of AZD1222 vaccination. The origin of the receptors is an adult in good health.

CDR3 coding DNA: TGTGCCAGCAGCGCGGCCCGGGGCTACACCTTC. As protein: CASSAARGYTF. J is TRBJ1-2 and V is TRBV28, with D hard to call. Germline V gene lookup returns CDR1 MDHEN and CDR2 SYDVKM. V lost 6 bases and J 8 bases, leaving 10 bases between the germline ends. The CDR3 contains 11 residues.

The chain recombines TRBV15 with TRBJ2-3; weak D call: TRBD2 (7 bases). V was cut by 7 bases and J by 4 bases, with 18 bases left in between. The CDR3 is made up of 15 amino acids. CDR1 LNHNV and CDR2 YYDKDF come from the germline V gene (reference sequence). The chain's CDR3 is CATTKSGGVSDTQYF. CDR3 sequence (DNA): TGTGCCACCACAAAGTCGGGGGGCGTATCAGATACGCAGTATTTT.

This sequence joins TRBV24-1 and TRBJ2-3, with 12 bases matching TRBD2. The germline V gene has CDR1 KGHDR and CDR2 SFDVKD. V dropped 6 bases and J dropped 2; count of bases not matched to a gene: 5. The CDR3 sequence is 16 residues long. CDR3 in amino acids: CATSHTSGGFTDTQYF. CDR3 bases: TGTGCCACCAGTCATACTAGCGGGGGGTTCACAGATACGCAGTATTTT.

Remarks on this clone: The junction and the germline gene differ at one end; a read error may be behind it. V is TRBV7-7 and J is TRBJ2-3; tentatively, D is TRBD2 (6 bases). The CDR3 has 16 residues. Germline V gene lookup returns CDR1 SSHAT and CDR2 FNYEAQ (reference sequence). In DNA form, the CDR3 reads TGTGCTAGCAGCGCCTTACTAGCCAGTAGCACAGATACGCAGTATTTT. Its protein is CASSALLASSTDTQYF.

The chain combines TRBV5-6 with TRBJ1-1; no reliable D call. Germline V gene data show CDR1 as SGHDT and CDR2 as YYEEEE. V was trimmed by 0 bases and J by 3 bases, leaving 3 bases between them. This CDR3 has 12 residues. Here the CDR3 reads CASSLAHTEAFF. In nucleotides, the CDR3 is TGTGCCAGCAGCTTGGCCCACACTGAAGCTTTCTTT.

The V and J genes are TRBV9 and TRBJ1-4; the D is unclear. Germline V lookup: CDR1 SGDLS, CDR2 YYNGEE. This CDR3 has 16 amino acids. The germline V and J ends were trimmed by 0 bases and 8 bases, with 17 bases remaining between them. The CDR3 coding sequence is TGTGCCAGCAGCGTAGGGGTCGGTCAGTCGGAGGAAAAACTGTTTTTT. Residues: CASSVGVGQSEEKLFF.